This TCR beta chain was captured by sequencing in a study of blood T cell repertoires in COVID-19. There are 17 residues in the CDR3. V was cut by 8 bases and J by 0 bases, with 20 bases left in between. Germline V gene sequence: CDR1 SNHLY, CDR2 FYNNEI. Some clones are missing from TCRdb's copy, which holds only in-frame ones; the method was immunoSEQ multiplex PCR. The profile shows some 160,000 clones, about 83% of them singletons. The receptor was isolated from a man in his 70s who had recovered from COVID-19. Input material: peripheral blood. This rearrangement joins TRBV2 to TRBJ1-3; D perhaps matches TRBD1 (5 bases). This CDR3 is CASHSDRLLSSGNTIYF. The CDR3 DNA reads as TGTGCCAGCCATTCCGACAGACTCCTCTCCTCTGGAAACACCATATATTTT.